This entry concerns a single TCR beta chain. Its antigen is not known. The sample belongs to a study of cytomegalovirus exposure and HLA in healthy donors. Study-wide findings and caveats: Association with HLA alleles at 0.05 false discovery rate was found for 15,000 to 20,000 TCR beta sequences in a later analysis. The study assumed roughly uniform donor sequencing depth for presence/absence analyses. Several top significant clusters appeared, in a later analysis, to be linked to common viral pathogens.

CDR1 SNHLY and CDR2 FYNNEI come from the germline V gene. This CDR3 region has 13 residues. The V gene lost 7 bases and the J gene lost 4 bases, with 13 bases spanning the gap. The PCR made use of 60 Vbeta and 13 Jbeta primers. Here immunoSEQ multiplex PCR was the method, and the copy in TCRdb shows in-frame clones only, minus some. Among under 100,000 clones listed, around 80% were seen once. V usage is TRBV2 and J usage is TRBJ2-5; D unresolved. Specimen: PBMCs. The sequence derives from a human donor in good health. CDR3 in amino acids: CASTGFLGETQYF. The DNA of the CDR3 is TGTGCCAGCACGGGTTTTTTAGGAGAGACCCAGTACTTC.